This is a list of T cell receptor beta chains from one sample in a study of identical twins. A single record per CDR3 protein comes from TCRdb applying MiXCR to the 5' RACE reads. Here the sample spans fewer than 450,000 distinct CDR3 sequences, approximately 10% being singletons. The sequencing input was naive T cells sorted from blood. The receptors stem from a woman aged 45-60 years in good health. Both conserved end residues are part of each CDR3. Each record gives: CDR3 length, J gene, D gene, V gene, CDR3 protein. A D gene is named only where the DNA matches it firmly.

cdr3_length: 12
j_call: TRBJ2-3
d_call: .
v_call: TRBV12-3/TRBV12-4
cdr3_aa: CASTNSLRAQYF

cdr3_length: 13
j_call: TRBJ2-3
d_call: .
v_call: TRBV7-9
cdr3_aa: CASSLGSSDTQYF

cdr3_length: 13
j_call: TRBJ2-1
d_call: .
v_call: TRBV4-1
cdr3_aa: CASSQDLGNEQFF

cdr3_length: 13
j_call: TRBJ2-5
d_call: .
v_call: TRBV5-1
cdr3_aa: CASSLKSQETQYF

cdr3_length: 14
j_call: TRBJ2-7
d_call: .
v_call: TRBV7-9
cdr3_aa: CASSFSGQSWQQYF

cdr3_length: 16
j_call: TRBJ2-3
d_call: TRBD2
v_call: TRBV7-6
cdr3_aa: CASSRTSGRRTDTQYF

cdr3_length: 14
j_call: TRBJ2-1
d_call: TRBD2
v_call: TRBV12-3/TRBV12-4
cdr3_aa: CASVGGSVYNEQFF

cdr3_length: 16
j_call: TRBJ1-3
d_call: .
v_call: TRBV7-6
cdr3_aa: CASSVSALPLADTIYF

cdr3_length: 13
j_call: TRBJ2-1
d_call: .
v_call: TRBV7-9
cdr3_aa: CASSFGLVNEQFF

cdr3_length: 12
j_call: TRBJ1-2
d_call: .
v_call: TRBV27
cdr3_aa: CASGGEGYGYTF

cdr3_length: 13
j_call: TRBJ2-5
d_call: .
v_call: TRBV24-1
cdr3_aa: CATSEAGQETQYF

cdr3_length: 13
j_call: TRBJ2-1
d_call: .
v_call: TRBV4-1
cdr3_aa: CASSQQGTNEQFF

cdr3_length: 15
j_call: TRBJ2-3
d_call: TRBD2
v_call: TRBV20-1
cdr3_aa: CSARTSGRETDTQYF

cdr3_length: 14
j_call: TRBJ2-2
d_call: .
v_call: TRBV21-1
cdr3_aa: CASGRTGVTGELFF

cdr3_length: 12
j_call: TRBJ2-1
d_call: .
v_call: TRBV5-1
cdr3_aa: CASSPDVNEQFF

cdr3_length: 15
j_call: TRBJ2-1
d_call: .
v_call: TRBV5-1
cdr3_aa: CASSFGGNTYNEQFF

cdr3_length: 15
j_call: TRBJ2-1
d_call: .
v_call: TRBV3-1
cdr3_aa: CASSQDRLASNEQFF

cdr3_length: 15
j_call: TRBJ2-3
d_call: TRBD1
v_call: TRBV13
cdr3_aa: CASSFFTGGTDTQYF

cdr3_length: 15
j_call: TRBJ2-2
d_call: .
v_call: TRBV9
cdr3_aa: CASSVGPGSGGELFF

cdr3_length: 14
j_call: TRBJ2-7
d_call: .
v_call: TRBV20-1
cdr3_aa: CSAPYGGKAVEQYF

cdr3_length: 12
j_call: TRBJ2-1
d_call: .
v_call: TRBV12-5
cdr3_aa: CASGFVGGGRFF

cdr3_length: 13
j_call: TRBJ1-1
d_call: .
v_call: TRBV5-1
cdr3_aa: CASSISGDTEAFF

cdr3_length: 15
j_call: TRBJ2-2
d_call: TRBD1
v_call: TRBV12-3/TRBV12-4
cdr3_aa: CASSTTDRVTGELFF

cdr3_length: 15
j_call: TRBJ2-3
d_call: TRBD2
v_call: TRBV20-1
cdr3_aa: CSVDRLAGFGDTQYF

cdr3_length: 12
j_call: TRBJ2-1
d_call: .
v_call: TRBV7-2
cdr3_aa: CASSPSWREQFF

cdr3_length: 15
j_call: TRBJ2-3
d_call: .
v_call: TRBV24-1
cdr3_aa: CATSDPVDGVYTQYF

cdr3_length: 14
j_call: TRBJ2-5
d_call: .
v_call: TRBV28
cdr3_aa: CASSLRRAWGTQYF

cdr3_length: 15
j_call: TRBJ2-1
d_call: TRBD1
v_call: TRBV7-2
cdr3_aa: CASSLATGGYNEQFF

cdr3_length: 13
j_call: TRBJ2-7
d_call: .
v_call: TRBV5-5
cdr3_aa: CASSLEGPYEQYF

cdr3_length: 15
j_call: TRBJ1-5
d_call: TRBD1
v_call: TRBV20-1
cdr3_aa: CSARITTGKDQPQHF

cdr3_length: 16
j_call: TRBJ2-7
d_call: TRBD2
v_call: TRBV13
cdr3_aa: CASSGVGLAGVNEQYF

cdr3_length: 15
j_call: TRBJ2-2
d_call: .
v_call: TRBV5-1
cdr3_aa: CAPPGVPGFTGELFF

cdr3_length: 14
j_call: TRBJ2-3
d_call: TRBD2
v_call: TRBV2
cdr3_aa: CASTAASGTDTQYF

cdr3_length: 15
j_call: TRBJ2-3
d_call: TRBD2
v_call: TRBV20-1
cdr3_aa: CSASPTSGRTDTQYF

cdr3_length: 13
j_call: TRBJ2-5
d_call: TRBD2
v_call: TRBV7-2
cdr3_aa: CASTVGGRKTQYF

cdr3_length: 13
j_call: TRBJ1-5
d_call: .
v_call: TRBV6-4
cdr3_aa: CASSMGPNQPQHF

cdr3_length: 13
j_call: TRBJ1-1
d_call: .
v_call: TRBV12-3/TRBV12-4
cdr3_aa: CASSLELNTEAFF

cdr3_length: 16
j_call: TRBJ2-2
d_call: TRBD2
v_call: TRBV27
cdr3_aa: CASSPVAGGWTGELFF

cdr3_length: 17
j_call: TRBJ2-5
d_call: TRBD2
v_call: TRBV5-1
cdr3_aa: CASSLSRAGGRQETQYF

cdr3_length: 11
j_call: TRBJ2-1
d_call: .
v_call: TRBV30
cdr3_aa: CAWKAYNEQFF

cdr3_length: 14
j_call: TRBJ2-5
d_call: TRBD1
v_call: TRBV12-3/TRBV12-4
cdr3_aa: CASSAAGTGGAQYF

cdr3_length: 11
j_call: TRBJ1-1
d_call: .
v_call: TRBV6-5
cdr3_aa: CASSYMGRAFF

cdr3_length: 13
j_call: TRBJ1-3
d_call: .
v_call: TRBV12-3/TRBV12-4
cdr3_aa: CASSFPPGNTIYF

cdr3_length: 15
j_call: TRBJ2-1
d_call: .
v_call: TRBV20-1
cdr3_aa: CSARGLMASYNEQFF

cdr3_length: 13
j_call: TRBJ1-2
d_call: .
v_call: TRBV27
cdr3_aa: CASRERASYGYTF

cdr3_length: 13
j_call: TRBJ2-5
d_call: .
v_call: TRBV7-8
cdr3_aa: CASSLGEMETQYF

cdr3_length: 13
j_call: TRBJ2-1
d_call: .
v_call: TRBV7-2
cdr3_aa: CASSQGRVNEQFF